The 20 T cell receptor beta chains below all came from one sample that was sequenced in a study of T cells after yellow fever vaccination. TCRdb analysed the 5' RACE reads with MiXCR anew, one entry per CDR3 protein. The sample consists of 65,000 to 90,000 distinct CDR3 sequences, roughly 8% of them appearing once. The specimen was CD8+ T cells sorted from PBMCs, collected on the day of the yellow fever booster vaccination. All receptors derive from a man aged 25-45 years who received the YFV17D yellow fever vaccine.

This clonotype was seen a handful of times. J is TRBJ2-1 and V is TRBV5-6, with unresolved D. The CDR3 totals 13 residues. V dropped 6 bases and J dropped 4 bases, with 11 bases sitting between them. Germline V gene data show CDR1 as SGHDT and CDR2 as YYEEEE. CDR3 DNA sequence: TGTGCCAGCAACACCGTGGAATACAATGAGCAGTTCTTC. Amino acid sequence: CASNTVEYNEQFF.

This clonotype was detected a few times. V and J are TRBV10-2 and TRBJ2-3; D might be TRBD1 (6 bases). V shed 0 bases and J shed 0 bases, with 7 bases lying between them. Germline loops: CDR1 WSHSY, CDR2 SAAADI. CDR3 size: 15 residues. The CDR3 region has the DNA TGCGCCAGCAGTGAGTCGGGGGCCAGCACAGATACGCAGTATTTT. It yields the protein CASSESGASTDTQYF.

This clonotype has at least ten counts. The chain has TRBV7-2 and TRBJ2-5; 7 nucleotides agree with TRBD1. Trimming took 0 bases from V and 1 from J; bases not matched to a gene: 2. Germline V lookup: CDR1 SGHTA, CDR2 FQGNSA. The CDR3 is made up of 15 amino acids. The CDR3 DNA follows: TGTGCCAGCAGCTTAGCCGGGACAGCCCAAGAGACCCAGTACTTC. This codes for CASSLAGTAQETQYF.

This clonotype came up many times. The CDR3 loop is CASSIGQGDTQYF. In DNA, the CDR3 is TGTGCCAGCAGTATCGGACAGGGAGATACGCAGTATTTT. The rearrangement joins TRBV6-1 to TRBJ2-3, with 8 bases matching TRBD1. CDR1 and CDR2 from the germline V gene are MNHNS and SASEGT. The V segment lost 5 bases and the J segment 5 bases; nucleotides outside the gene matches: 3. The CDR3 has 13 amino acids.

CDR3 protein: CASSPDAREQYF. DNA of the CDR3: TGTGCCAGCTCACCAGATGCGAGAGAGCAGTACTTC. The V and J genes are TRBV18 and TRBJ2-7; D ambiguous. CDR3 length: 12 residues. Germline V gene sequence: CDR1 KGHSH, CDR2 LQKENI. Trimming removed 2 bases at V and 7 bases at J, with 9 bases between.

This clonotype came up many times. The chain has TRBV7-2 and TRBJ2-7; 12 bases are a match to TRBD1. Trimming removed 3 bases from V and 7 bases from J; junction bases left unmatched: 4. The CDR3 totals 14 residues. Per the germline V gene, CDR1 is SGHTA and CDR2 is FQGNSA. CDR3 sequence reads: CASSLGQGAPEQYF. The DNA for the CDR3 is TGTGCCAGCAGCTTGGGACAGGGGGCTCCTGAGCAGTACTTC.

This clonotype has at least ten counts. The V gene is TRBV5-6, the J gene TRBJ2-7; the D is unclear. Germline V gives CDR1 SGHDT, CDR2 YYEEEE. V was shortened by 5 bases and J by 3 bases, with 15 bases between the two germline ends. The length of the CDR3 is 14 residues. The chain's CDR3 is CASSPTSSVYEQYF. The CDR3 DNA sequence: TGTGCCAGCAGTCCGACTTCTTCTGTCTACGAGCAGTACTTC.

This clonotype has just a few counts. J is TRBJ2-7 and V is TRBV27; D is undetermined. The CDR3 totals 12 residues. Germline CDR1 and CDR2: MNHEY and SMNVEV (reference sequence). Trimming shortened V by 8 bases and J by 3 bases, and 11 bases separated the two germline ends. CDR3 sequence: CASVAWNYEQYF. The CDR3 DNA is TGTGCCAGCGTGGCCTGGAACTACGAGCAGTACTTC.

This clonotype was detected only a few times. This chain uses TRBV7-2 with TRBJ1-6; a possible D gene is TRBD1 (6 bases). Germline CDR1 SGHTA, CDR2 FQGNSA. This CDR3 is built from 13 residues. Trimming took 6 bases from V and 10 from J, leaving 13 bases between them. The CDR3 loop reads CASSTGFFSPLHF. CDR3 nucleotides: TGTGCCAGCAGTACAGGGTTCTTCTCACCCCTCCACTTT.

The chain recombines TRBV9 with TRBJ2-3; TRBD2 matches 7 bases. Germline-derived CDR1 and CDR2 are SGDLS and YYNGEE. This CDR3 spans 16 amino acids. V dropped 3 bases and J dropped 0; count of bases not matched to a gene: 7. The CDR3 protein is CASSGLAGSSTDTQYF. DNA for the CDR3: TGTGCCAGCAGCGGATTAGCGGGTTCTAGCACAGATACGCAGTATTTT.

This clonotype has only a few counts. This rearrangement joins TRBV20-1 to TRBJ2-7; 12 nucleotides match TRBD2. Germline lookup yields CDR1 DFQATT and CDR2 SNEGSKA (reference sequence). This CDR3 has 13 residues. V lost 6 bases and J lost 6; bases outside the gene matches: 6. Here the CDR3 DNA reads TGCAGTGCCCCACTAGCGGGAGGAGGCGAGCAGTACTTC. It yields the protein CSAPLAGGGEQYF.

This clonotype was seen at least ten times. V is TRBV5-1 and J is TRBJ2-7; D is undetermined. Germline-derived CDR1 and CDR2 are SGHRS and YFSETQ. The CDR3 runs to 15 residues. V dropped 4 bases and J dropped 3 bases, with 17 bases sitting between them. The CDR3 region has the DNA TGCGCCAGCAGCCCCGAGGCCCTCCCCTTCTACGAGCAGTACTTC. It yields the protein CASSPEALPFYEQYF.

This clonotype was observed many times. The chain has TRBV30 and TRBJ1-1; no firm D call. Trimming left V 5 bases short and J 1 base short, with 5 bases between. Germline-derived CDR1 and CDR2 are GTSNPN and SVGIG (reference sequence). The CDR3 has 11 amino acids. The CDR3 nucleotides are TGTGCCTGGGGAGCGAACACTGAAGCTTTCTTT. It specifies CAWGANTEAFF.

The sample holds a few counts of this clonotype. The gene calls are TRBV6-1 and TRBJ2-5, with unresolved D. The CDR3 consists of 16 residues. Germline V lookup: CDR1 MNHNS, CDR2 SASEGT. V was cut by 8 bases and J by 1 base, with 20 bases left in between. The CDR3 nucleotides read TGTGCCAGCGGGCTCGCAGAACAGAGAACCCAAGAGACCCAGTACTTC. Its protein product is CASGLAEQRTQETQYF.

This clonotype was observed a few times. The chain combines TRBV18 with TRBJ1-1, with D uncertain. The germline gives CDR1 KGHSH, CDR2 LQKENI. The CDR3 covers 14 residues. V dropped 3 bases and J dropped 1 base, with 9 bases sitting between them. CDR3 DNA sequence: TGTGCCAGCTCACCCATGACGGAGAACACTGAAGCTTTCTTT. It specifies CASSPMTENTEAFF.

This clonotype has more than one count but fewer than ten. The chain couples TRBV27 to TRBJ1-1; no definite D call. This CDR3 comprises 15 residues. From germline, CDR1 is MNHEY and CDR2 SMNVEV (reference sequence). V shed 4 bases and J shed 0 bases, with 12 bases lying between them. CDR3 sequence: CASSSGYKLNTEAFF. As DNA, the CDR3 is TGTGCCAGCAGTTCGGGATACAAGTTGAACACTGAAGCTTTCTTT.

This sequence joins TRBV11-3 and TRBJ2-7; D uncertain. The CDR3 has 13 residues. Germline loops: CDR1 SGHNT, CDR2 YENEEA. The germline V and J ends were trimmed by 2 bases and 5 bases, with 10 bases remaining between them. The CDR3 region is CASSLYREDEQYF. The CDR3 region has the DNA TGTGCCAGCAGCTTATATCGTGAAGACGAGCAGTACTTC.

The V and J genes are TRBV7-2 and TRBJ2-1; 10 nucleotides line up with TRBD1. CDR3 length: 15 amino acids. J lost 8 bases, V lost 5 bases, and 9 bases had no gene match. CDR1 SGHTA and CDR2 FQGNSA come from the germline V gene. This chain's CDR3 is CASSHVPGQGYEQFF. DNA of the CDR3: TGTGCCAGCAGCCATGTCCCGGGACAGGGGTATGAGCAGTTCTTC.

Of note for this clonotype: A much larger clone is a single base away; this may be a read error. The genes are TRBV6-2 or TRBV6-3 and TRBJ2-3; D gene unclear. The CDR3 is 16 amino acids. Germline CDR1 MNHEY, CDR2 SVGEGT. The ends were cut back, 0 bases at V and 4 bases at J, with 14 bases in the middle. The DNA of the CDR3 is TGTGCCAGCAGTTACTCGAGTCCTCCTTTCGCAGATACGCAGTATTTT. This encodes CASSYSSPPFADTQYF.

This clonotype was seen more than once but under ten times. This rearrangement joins TRBV29-1 to TRBJ2-6; 9 bases match TRBD2. CDR3 length: 17 residues. The germline CDR1 and CDR2 sequences are SQVTM and ANQGSEA. Trimming removed 3 bases from V and 4 bases from J; junction bases left unmatched: 10. CDR3: CSVEWRGGRSGANVLTF. CDR3 bases: TGCAGCGTTGAGTGGCGGGGGGGACGTTCGGGGGCCAACGTCCTGACTTTC.